This entry describes one T cell receptor beta chain. The repertoire was sequenced with immunoSEQ multiplex PCR; TCRdb's copy has only in-frame clones and lacks some. The sample lists some 140,000 clones; roughly four fifths were seen once. Trimming left V 7 bases short and J 7 bases short, with 11 bases between. There are 12 residues in the CDR3. Per germline, CDR1 LNHDA and CDR2 SQIVND (reference sequence). The data were obtained in a study of blood T cell repertoires in COVID-19. The chain uses TRBV19 and TRBJ1-5; D is undetermined. The source material was peripheral blood. The receptor comes from a woman in her fifties or sixties with acute or convalescent COVID-19. Here the CDR3 reads CASNPGGQPQHF. CDR3 sequence (DNA): TGTGCCAGTAATCCGGGTGGACAGCCCCAGCATTTT. Complete variable domain (other parts from reference TRBV19 and TRBJ1-5): DGGITQSPKYLFRKEGQNVTLSCEQNLNHDAMYWYRQDPGQGLRLIYYSQIVNDFQKGDIAEGYSVSREKKESFPLTVTSAQKNPTAFYLCASNPGGQPQHFGDGTRLSIL.